These 24 T cell receptor beta chains originate from one sample sequenced in a study of T cells expressing NK-cell markers. TCRdb derives one entry per CDR3 protein from the 5' RACE reads, leaving out DNA. The ten most abundant clones cover more than 3.5% of a sample with about 260,000 distinct CDR3 sequences. Material: blood T cells: a sorted CD56 or NKG2C T cell subset, CD4+ or CD8+ T cells, or bulk PBMC T cells (not recorded which). The receptors come from a woman aged 18 to 75 in good health.

The chain links TRBV4-3 to TRBJ2-7; TCRdb indicates TRBD1, and absent DNA this call remains unverified. Germline V gives CDR1 LGHNA, CDR2 YSLEER. The CDR3 has 16 residues. The CDR3 sequence: CASSLWGQRGTYEQYF.

The V gene is TRBV25-1, the J gene TRBJ2-5; the TCRdb call, TRBD1, lacks DNA for checking. The CDR3 totals 13 residues. Germline CDR1 MGHDK, CDR2 SYGVNS. The CDR3 region is CASLGRWGETQYF. Supplemented by reference TRBV25-1 and TRBJ2-5, the full variable domain reads EADIYQTPRYLVIGTGKKITLECSQTMGHDKMYWYQQDPGMELHLIHYSYGVNSTEKGDLSSESTVSRIRTEHFPLTLESARPSHTSQYLCASLGRWGETQYFGPGTRLLVL.

The chain combines TRBV5-1 with TRBJ1-2; there is no DNA to check the TCRdb D call of TRBD1. CDR3 length: 13 amino acids. Germline loops: CDR1 SGHRS, CDR2 YFSETQ. The CDR3 reads CASSSGTGGGYTF.

The chain couples TRBV7-2 to TRBJ2-3. Germline-derived CDR1 and CDR2 are SGHTA and FQGNSA. The CDR3 runs to 12 residues. This CDR3 reads CASSLPLDTQYF.

This sequence joins TRBV20-1 and TRBJ2-7; there is no DNA to check the TCRdb D call of TRBD2. The CDR3 spans 16 residues. Germline-derived CDR1 and CDR2 are DFQATT and SNEGSKA (reference sequence). The CDR3 here is CSARDRKRAGSYEQYF.

The chain employs TRBV29-1 and TRBJ2-1; there is no DNA to check the TCRdb D call of TRBD1. Germline loops: CDR1 SQVTM, CDR2 ANQGSEA. The CDR3 is 13 residues long. The CDR3 sequence: CSVRDRAGNEQFF.

This rearrangement joins TRBV7-3 to TRBJ2-3; TCRdb returns TRBD2, unconfirmable since there is no DNA. Germline CDR1 reads SGHTA; CDR2 reads FQGTGA. The CDR3 extends over 13 amino acids. The CDR3 loop is CASRSGSTDTQYF. Complete variable domain (other parts from reference TRBV7-3 and TRBJ2-3): GAGVSQTPSNKVTEKGKYVELRCDPISGHTALYWYRQSLGQGPEFLIYFQGTGAADDSGLPNDRFFAVRPEGSVSTLKIQRTERGDSAVYLCASRSGSTDTQYFGPGTRLTVL.

This rearrangement joins TRBV4-2 to TRBJ2-3. CDR1 and CDR2 from the germline V gene are LGHNA and YNFKEQ. The CDR3 runs 15 residues. The CDR3 here is CASSRDSSRPDTQYF.

The V gene is TRBV30, the J gene TRBJ2-2; with no DNA, the TCRdb D assignment of TRBD1 cannot be verified. Per germline, CDR1 GTSNPN and CDR2 SVGIG (reference sequence). This CDR3 has 15 residues. This CDR3 is CAWKVGRTNTGELFF.

The rearrangement uses TRBV7-2 and TRBJ2-2. The CDR3 runs 12 residues. Germline CDR1 SGHTA, CDR2 FQGNSA. The CDR3 sequence: CASSWYTGELFF. The whole variable domain, filled in from reference TRBV7-2 and TRBJ2-2, reads GAGVSQSPSNKVTEKGKDVELRCDPISGHTALYWYRQSLGQGLEFLIYFQGNSAPDKSGLPSDRFSAERTGGSVSTLTIQRTQQEDSAVYLCASSWYTGELFFGEGSRLTVL.

The rearrangement uses TRBV27 and TRBJ2-1; TCRdb's assignment of TRBD2 cannot be checked, as there is no DNA. CDR3 length: 16 amino acids. CDR1 MNHEY and CDR2 SMNVEV come from the germline V gene (reference sequence). The CDR3 loop is CASSLSGGLKDNEQFF.

V usage is TRBV20-1 and J usage is TRBJ2-3; the TCRdb call, TRBD1, lacks DNA for checking. CDR1 is DFQATT, CDR2 SNEGSKA, per germline (reference sequence). This CDR3 region has 14 residues. The CDR3 loop is CSAKRTGSTDTQYF.

The gene calls are TRBV28 and TRBJ2-7. The germline V gene has CDR1 MDHEN and CDR2 SYDVKM. CDR3 length equals 13 residues. The CDR3 region is CASGIGDLYEQYF.

The J gene is TRBJ2-3, the V gene TRBV5-1; TCRdb returns TRBD2, unconfirmable since there is no DNA. The CDR3 runs 13 residues. Per germline, CDR1 SGHRS and CDR2 YFSETQ. The CDR3 spells CASSREHADTQYF.

The CDR3 sequence: CSASDRGFNQPQHF. This sequence joins TRBV20-1 and TRBJ1-5; TCRdb outputs TRBD1, but without DNA this stays unchecked. The length of the CDR3 is 14 residues. The germline CDR1 and CDR2 sequences are DFQATT and SNEGSKA (reference sequence).

The CDR3 loop reads CASSLGQAGPTGELFF. The V call is TRBV5-1, the J call TRBJ2-2; there is no DNA to check the TCRdb D call of TRBD1. The germline gives CDR1 SGHRS, CDR2 YFSETQ. This CDR3 has 16 residues.

The rearrangement uses TRBV6-2 or TRBV6-3 and TRBJ2-1; the TCRdb call, TRBD1, lacks DNA for checking. Germline CDR1 reads MNHEY; CDR2 reads SVGEGT. CDR3 length: 15 residues. The CDR3 sequence is CASSYNAGTLTEQFF.

The V gene is TRBV19, the J gene TRBJ2-5; TCRdb calls TRBD2, which cannot be checked without DNA. The CDR3 has 13 residues. Per the germline V gene, CDR1 is LNHDA and CDR2 is SQIVND (reference sequence). This CDR3 reads CASSIAGEETQYF.

The genes are TRBV28 and TRBJ2-1; TCRdb designates TRBD2, a call that cannot be tested without DNA. There are 16 residues in the CDR3. Germline CDR1 is MDHEN and CDR2 is SYDVKM. The CDR3 loop is CASSLTEAGSYNEQFF.

The chain couples TRBV19 to TRBJ1-2; TCRdb's D gene call, TRBD1, goes unchecked for lack of DNA. In germline, CDR1 is LNHDA, CDR2 SQIVND (reference sequence). CDR3 length: 14 amino acids. CDR3 sequence: CASKPDVPAYGYTF.

This sequence joins TRBV19 and TRBJ1-5; the TCRdb D gene call, TRBD1, has no DNA to confirm it. Germline values: CDR1 LNHDA, CDR2 SQIVND (reference sequence). The CDR3 spans 15 residues. The CDR3 loop reads CASSFDRFSNQPQHF.

The gene calls are TRBV11-2 and TRBJ2-1; the TCRdb call, TRBD2, lacks DNA for checking. CDR1 is SGHAT, CDR2 FQNNGV, per germline. The CDR3 has 18 residues. CDR3 loop: CASSSRLAGGSSYNEQFF.

The chain couples TRBV5-4 to TRBJ1-6; TCRdb lists TRBD1, though no DNA is available to test this call. The CDR3 contains 14 residues. Germline CDR1 SGHNT, CDR2 YYREEE (reference sequence). The CDR3: CASSSKGRNSPLHF.

The chain employs TRBV5-1 and TRBJ2-4; TCRdb indicates TRBD2, and absent DNA this call remains unverified. CDR3 length: 15 residues. In germline, CDR1 is SGHRS, CDR2 YFSETQ. The CDR3 is CASRIVEGFANIQYF. The variable domain in full, with the rest retrieved from reference TRBV5-1 and TRBJ2-4, is KAGVTQTPRYLIKTRGQQVTLSCSPISGHRSVSWYQQTPGQGLQFLFEYFSETQRNKGNFPGRFSGRQFSNSRSEMNVSTLELGDSALYLCASRIVEGFANIQYFGAGTRLSVL.